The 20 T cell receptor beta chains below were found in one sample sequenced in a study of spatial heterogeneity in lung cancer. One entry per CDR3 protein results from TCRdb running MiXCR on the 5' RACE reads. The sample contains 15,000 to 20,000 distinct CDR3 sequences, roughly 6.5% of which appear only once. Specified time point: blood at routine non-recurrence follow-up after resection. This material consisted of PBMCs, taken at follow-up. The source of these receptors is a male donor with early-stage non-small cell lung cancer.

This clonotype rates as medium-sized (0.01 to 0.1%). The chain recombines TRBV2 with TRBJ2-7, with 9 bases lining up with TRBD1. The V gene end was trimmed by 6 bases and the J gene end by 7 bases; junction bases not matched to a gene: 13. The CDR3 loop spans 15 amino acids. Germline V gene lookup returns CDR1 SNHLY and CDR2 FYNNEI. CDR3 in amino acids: CASRVPGQGSGEQYF. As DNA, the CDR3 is TGTGCCAGCAGAGTACCGGGACAGGGCTCGGGGGAGCAGTACTTC.

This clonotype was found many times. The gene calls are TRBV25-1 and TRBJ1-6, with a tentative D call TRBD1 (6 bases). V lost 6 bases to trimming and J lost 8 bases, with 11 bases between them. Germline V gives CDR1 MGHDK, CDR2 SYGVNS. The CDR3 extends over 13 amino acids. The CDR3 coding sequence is TGTGCCAGCAGGGACAGTGGGTATTCACCCCTCCACTTT. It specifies CASRDSGYSPLHF.

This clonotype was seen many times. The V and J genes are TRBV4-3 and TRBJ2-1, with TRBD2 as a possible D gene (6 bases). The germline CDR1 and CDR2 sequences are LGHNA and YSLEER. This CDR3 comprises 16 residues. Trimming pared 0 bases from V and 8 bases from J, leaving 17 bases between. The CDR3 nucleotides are TGCGCCAGCAGCCAAGACCCGGGTCGGGGGTCGGATGAGCAGTTCTTC. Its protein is CASSQDPGRGSDEQFF.

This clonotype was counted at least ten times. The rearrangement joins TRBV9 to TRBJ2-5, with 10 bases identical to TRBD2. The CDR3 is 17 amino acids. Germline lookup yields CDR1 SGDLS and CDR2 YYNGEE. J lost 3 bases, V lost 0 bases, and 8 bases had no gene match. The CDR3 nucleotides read TGTGCCAGCAGCGTAGCTGGCGGGCTAGCGGGAGAAGAGACCCAGTACTTC. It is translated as CASSVAGGLAGEETQYF.

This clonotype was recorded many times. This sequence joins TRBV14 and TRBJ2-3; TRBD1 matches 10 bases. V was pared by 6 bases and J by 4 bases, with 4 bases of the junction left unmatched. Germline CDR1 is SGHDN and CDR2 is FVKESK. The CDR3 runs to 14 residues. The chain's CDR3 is CASSPDRGADTQYF. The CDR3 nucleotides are TGTGCCAGCAGTCCGGACAGGGGGGCAGATACGCAGTATTTT.

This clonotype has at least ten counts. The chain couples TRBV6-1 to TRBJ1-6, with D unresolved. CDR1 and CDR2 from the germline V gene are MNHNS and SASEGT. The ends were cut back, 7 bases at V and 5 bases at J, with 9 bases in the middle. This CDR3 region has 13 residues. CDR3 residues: CASTGMHNSPLHF. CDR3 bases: TGTGCCAGCACCGGGATGCATAATTCACCCCTCCACTTT.

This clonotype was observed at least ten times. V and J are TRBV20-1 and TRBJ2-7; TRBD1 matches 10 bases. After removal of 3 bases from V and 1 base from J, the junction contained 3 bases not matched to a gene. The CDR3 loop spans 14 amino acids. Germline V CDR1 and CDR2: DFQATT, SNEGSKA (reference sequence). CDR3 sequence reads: CSASGDRGSYEQYF. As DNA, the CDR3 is TGCAGTGCTAGTGGGGACAGGGGTTCCTACGAGCAGTACTTC.

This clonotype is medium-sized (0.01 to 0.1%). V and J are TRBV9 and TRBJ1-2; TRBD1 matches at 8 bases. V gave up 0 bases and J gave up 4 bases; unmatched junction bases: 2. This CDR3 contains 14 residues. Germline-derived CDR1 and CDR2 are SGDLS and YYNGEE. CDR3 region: CASSVGQGSYGYTF. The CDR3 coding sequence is TGTGCCAGCAGCGTAGGACAGGGGAGCTATGGCTACACCTTC. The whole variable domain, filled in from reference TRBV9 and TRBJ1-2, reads DSGVTQTPKHLITATGQRVTLRCSPRSGDLSVYWYQQSLDQGLQFLIQYYNGEERAKGNILERFSAQQFPDLHSELNLSSLELGDSALYFCASSVGQGSYGYTFGSGTRLTVV.

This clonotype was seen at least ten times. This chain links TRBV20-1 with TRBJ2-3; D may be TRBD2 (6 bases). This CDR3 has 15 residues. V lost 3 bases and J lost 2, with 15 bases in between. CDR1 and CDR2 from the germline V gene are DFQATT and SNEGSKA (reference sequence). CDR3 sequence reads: CSASPISGATDTQYF. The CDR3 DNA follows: TGCAGTGCTAGCCCGATTAGCGGAGCCACAGATACGCAGTATTTT.

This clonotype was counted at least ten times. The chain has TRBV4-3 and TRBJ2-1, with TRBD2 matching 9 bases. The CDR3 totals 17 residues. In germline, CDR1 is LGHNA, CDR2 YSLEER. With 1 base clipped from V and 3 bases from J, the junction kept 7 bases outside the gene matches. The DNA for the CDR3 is TGCGCCAGCAGCCAAGCGCTAGCGGGGACAGACTACAATGAGCAGTTCTTC. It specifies CASSQALAGTDYNEQFF.

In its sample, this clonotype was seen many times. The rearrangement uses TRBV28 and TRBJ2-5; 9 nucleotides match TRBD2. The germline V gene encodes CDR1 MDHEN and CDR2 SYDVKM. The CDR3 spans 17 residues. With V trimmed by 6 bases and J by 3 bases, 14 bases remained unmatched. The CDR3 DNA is TGTGCCAGCAGAGAGTATGGGGCGGGAGGGCAGGAAGAGACCCAGTACTTC. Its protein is CASREYGAGGQEETQYF.

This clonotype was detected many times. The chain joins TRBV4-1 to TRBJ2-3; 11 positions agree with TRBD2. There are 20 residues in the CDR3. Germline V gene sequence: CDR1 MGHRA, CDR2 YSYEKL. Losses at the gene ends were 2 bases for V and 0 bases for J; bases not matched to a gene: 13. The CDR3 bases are TGCGCCAGCAGCCAACGGGGGACTAGCGGAGGCCCCGCTAGCACAGATACGCAGTATTTT. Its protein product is CASSQRGTSGGPASTDTQYF.

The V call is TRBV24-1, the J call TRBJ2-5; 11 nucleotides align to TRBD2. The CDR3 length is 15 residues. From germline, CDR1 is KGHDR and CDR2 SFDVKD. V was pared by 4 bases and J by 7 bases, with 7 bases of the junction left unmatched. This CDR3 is CATSEGTSGPRTQYF. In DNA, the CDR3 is TGTGCCACCAGTGAAGGGACTAGCGGACCAAGGACCCAGTACTTC.

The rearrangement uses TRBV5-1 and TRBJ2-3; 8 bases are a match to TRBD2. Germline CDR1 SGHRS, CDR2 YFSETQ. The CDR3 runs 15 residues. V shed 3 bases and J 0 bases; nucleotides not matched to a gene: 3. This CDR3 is CASSSSGGSTDTQYF. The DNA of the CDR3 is TGCGCCAGCAGCTCCTCGGGGGGGAGCACAGATACGCAGTATTTT.

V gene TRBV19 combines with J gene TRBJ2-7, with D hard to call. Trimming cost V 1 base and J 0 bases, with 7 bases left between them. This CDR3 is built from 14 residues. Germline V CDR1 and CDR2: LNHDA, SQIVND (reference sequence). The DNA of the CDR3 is TGTGCCAGTAGTATAGCAGTGAACTCCTACGAGCAGTACTTC. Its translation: CASSIAVNSYEQYF.

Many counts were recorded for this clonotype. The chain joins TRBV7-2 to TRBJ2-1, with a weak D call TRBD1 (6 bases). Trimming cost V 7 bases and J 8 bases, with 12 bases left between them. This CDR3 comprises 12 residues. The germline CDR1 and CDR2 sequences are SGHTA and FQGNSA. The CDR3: CASTAQGHEQFF. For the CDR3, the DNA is TGTGCCAGCACTGCCCAGGGGCATGAGCAGTTCTTC.

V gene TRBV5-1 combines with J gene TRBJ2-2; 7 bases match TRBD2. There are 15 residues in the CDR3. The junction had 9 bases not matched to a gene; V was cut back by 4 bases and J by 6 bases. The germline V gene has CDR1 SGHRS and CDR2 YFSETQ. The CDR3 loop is CASSPLAGAPGELFF. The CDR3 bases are TGCGCCAGCAGCCCCTTGGCGGGAGCTCCCGGGGAGCTGTTTTTT.

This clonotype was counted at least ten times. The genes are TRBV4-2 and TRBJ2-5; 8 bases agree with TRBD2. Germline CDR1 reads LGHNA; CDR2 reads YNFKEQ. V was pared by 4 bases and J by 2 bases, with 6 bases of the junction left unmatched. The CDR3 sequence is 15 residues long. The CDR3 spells CASSPVSSGQETQYF. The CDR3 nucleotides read TGTGCCAGCAGCCCAGTCTCTAGCGGGCAAGAGACCCAGTACTTC.

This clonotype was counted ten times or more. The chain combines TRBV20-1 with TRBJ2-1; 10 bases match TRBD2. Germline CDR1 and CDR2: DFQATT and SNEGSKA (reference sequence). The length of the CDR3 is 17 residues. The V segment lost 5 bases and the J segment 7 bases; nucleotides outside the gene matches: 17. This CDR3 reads CSACSEAGGPEENEQFF. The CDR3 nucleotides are TGCAGTGCTTGCTCGGAAGCGGGAGGGCCAGAGGAAAATGAGCAGTTCTTC.

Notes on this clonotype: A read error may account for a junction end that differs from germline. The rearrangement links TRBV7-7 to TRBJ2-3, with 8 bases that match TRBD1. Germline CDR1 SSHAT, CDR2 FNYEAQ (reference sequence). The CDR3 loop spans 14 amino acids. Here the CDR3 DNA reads TGTGCTAGCAGCCCGATCGGGACAGGAGATACGCAGTATTTT. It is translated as CASSPIGTGDTQYF.